This T cell receptor beta chain stems from a study of cytotoxic CD8 clonotypes in ibrutinib-treated CLL. Study-wide context: Response was recorded as partial in about 24 patients and complete in 2; at median around 70 months, approximately 14 remained remitted and about twelve had progressed.

Study observations and caveats: For progressing versus sustained-remission patients, sampling times were not the same.

As to this clone: The target antigen is unknown.

Repertoires were generated with immunoSEQ multiplex PCR, while TCRdb's copy carries only in-frame clones and drops some. The table lists around 160,000 clones, approximately 80% of them singletons, with roughly 2% in the top ten. CDR3 length: 16 amino acids. CDR1 SNHLY and CDR2 FYNNEI come from the germline V gene. The ends lost 4 bases at V and 3 bases at J; junction bases unmatched: 7. This chain connects TRBV2 to TRBJ2-1; 9 nucleotides align to TRBD2. This sequence originates from a human donor with chronic lymphocytic leukemia. The starting material was PBMCs, obtained after 12 months of ibrutinib treatment. CDR3: CASSVGGRAGYNEQFF. The CDR3 bases are TGTGCCAGCAGTGTTGGCGGGAGGGCGGGCTACAATGAGCAGTTCTTC.